This T cell receptor beta chain was documented in a study of blood T cell repertoires in COVID-19. Overall study context: Samples came from the United States, Italy and Spain, spanning acute and convalescent COVID-19. From T cells, B-cell-depleted T cells, or PBMCs came the material, which was cDNA or gDNA.

In the original workflow: Cell counts per sample came from amplifying reference gene primers. Sequenced by immunoSEQ multiplex PCR; TCRdb stores in-frame clones only, minus some. Clonal size and the V and J genes are those of that table, whereas D and trimming came from the DNA. The table records about 59,000 clones, approximately 79% of them present only once. The clonotype was recovered from a woman between 70 and 85 years old with acute or convalescent COVID-19. Sequenced input: peripheral blood.

The CDR3 here is CASYPRTQGAQPQHF. The CDR3 DNA reads TGTGCCAGTTATCCCCGGACCCAGGGGGCTCAGCCCCAGCATTTT. The J gene is TRBJ1-5, the V gene TRBV27, with 8 bases lining up with TRBD1. V shed 9 bases, J shed 6 bases, and the junction held 13 bases outside the gene matches. CDR1 MNHEY and CDR2 SMNVEV come from the germline V gene (reference sequence). The CDR3 runs to 15 residues.